The rows below give T cell receptor beta chains drawn from one sample of a study of radiotherapy plus CTLA-4 blockade in lung cancer. Sequencing used immunoSEQ multiplex PCR; TCRdb keeps in-frame clones, though not all of them. Found here are some 71,000 clones, around 76% of them singletons; the top ten hold about a sixth. The sample here was peripheral blood, taken from a patient treated with radiotherapy plus ipilimumab. These receptors were obtained from a human donor with non-small cell lung cancer whose response to radiotherapy plus ipilimumab could not be evaluated. Some clones in this sample may be carry-over from other donors' samples. Each CDR3 is given with its conserved first and last residue. A D gene is named only where the DNA matches it firmly. Not all rows give a size; the values are once, few, many and, for expanded clones, a class.

D gene: TRBD1; clone size: NA; V gene: TRBV2; J gene: TRBJ1-5; CDR3 length: 14; CDR3 protein: CASMTDRGNQPQHF; CDR3 DNA: TGTGCCAGCATGACGGACAGGGGGAATCAGCCCCAGCATTTT
D gene: NA; clone size: NA; V gene: TRBV2; J gene: TRBJ2-5; CDR3 length: 14; CDR3 protein: CASTNSGVQETQYF; CDR3 DNA: TGTGCCAGCACCAATTCAGGGGTCCAAGAGACCCAGTACTTC
D gene: NA; clone size: NA; V gene: TRBV25-1; J gene: TRBJ2-5; CDR3 length: 14; CDR3 protein: CASSDQGRGETQYF; CDR3 DNA: TGTGCCAGCAGTGATCAAGGCAGGGGTGAGACCCAGTACTTC
D gene: TRBD1; clone size: NA; V gene: TRBV18; J gene: TRBJ1-1; CDR3 length: 14; CDR3 protein: CASSPGQAYTEAFF; CDR3 DNA: TGTGCCAGCTCACCGGGACAGGCGTACACTGAAGCTTTCTTT
D gene: TRBD1; clone size: NA; V gene: TRBV25-1; J gene: TRBJ1-3; CDR3 length: 14; CDR3 protein: CASSPRGLGNTIYF; CDR3 DNA: TGTGCCAGCAGTCCCAGGGGGTTAGGAAACACCATATATTTT
D gene: TRBD1; clone size: NA; V gene: TRBV19; J gene: TRBJ1-2; CDR3 length: 13; CDR3 protein: CASMRQGDYGYTF; CDR3 DNA: TGTGCCAGTATGAGGCAGGGGGACTATGGCTACACCTTC
D gene: TRBD2; clone size: NA; V gene: TRBV6-1; J gene: TRBJ2-1; CDR3 length: 19; CDR3 protein: CASSDSGASGGQFYNEQFF; CDR3 DNA: TGTGCCAGCAGTGATAGTGGTGCTAGCGGGGGTCAGTTCTACAATGAGCAGTTCTTC
D gene: TRBD2; clone size: NA; V gene: TRBV6-5; J gene: TRBJ2-7; CDR3 length: 16; CDR3 protein: CASSYLPSGGPYEQYF; CDR3 DNA: TGTGCCAGCAGTTACTTACCTAGCGGGGGACCCTACGAGCAGTACTTC
D gene: NA; clone size: NA; V gene: TRBV5-5; J gene: TRBJ1-2; CDR3 length: 16; CDR3 protein: CASSLWGDSINYGYTF; CDR3 DNA: TGTGCCAGCAGCCTTTGGGGGGACTCCATTAACTATGGCTACACCTTC
D gene: NA; clone size: NA; V gene: TRBV28; J gene: TRBJ1-1; CDR3 length: 13; CDR3 protein: CASSPLDITEAFF; CDR3 DNA: TGTGCCAGCAGTCCCTTAGACATCACTGAAGCTTTCTTT
D gene: TRBD1; clone size: NA; V gene: TRBV6-5; J gene: TRBJ1-3; CDR3 length: 13; CDR3 protein: CASRDRGEDTIYF; CDR3 DNA: TGTGCCAGCAGGGACAGGGGAGAGGACACCATATATTTT
D gene: NA; clone size: NA; V gene: TRBV27; J gene: TRBJ1-2; CDR3 length: 13; CDR3 protein: CASSLVLWSGYTF; CDR3 DNA: TGTGCCAGCAGTTTGGTCCTGTGGAGTGGCTACACCTTC
D gene: TRBD1; clone size: NA; V gene: TRBV15; J gene: TRBJ2-7; CDR3 length: 15; CDR3 protein: CATSPTGGRSYEQYF; CDR3 DNA: TGTGCCACCAGCCCGACAGGGGGCAGATCCTACGAGCAGTACTTC
D gene: NA; clone size: few; V gene: TRBV6-1; J gene: TRBJ2-7; CDR3 length: 13; CDR3 protein: CASSIGVFYEQYF; CDR3 DNA: TGTGCCAGCAGTATAGGGGTTTTCTACGAGCAGTACTTC
D gene: NA; clone size: NA; V gene: TRBV27; J gene: TRBJ2-1; CDR3 length: 15; CDR3 protein: CASYQGLPPYNEQFF; CDR3 DNA: TGTGCCAGCTACCAGGGACTCCCCCCCTACAATGAGCAGTTCTTC
D gene: NA; clone size: few; V gene: TRBV4-3; J gene: TRBJ2-1; CDR3 length: 14; CDR3 protein: CASSHPDRYNEQFF; CDR3 DNA: TGCGCCAGCAGCCATCCTGACAGGTACAATGAGCAGTTCTTC
D gene: NA; clone size: NA; V gene: TRBV28; J gene: TRBJ2-6; CDR3 length: 13; CDR3 protein: CASSSTGANVLTF; CDR3 DNA: TGTGCCAGCAGTTCAACTGGGGCCAACGTCCTGACTTTC
D gene: NA; clone size: NA; V gene: TRBV7-2; J gene: TRBJ1-5; CDR3 length: 16; CDR3 protein: CASSFAVGRIDQPQHF; CDR3 DNA: TGTGCCAGCAGCTTCGCCGTAGGCAGGATAGATCAGCCCCAGCATTTT
D gene: NA; clone size: NA; V gene: TRBV27; J gene: TRBJ1-5; CDR3 length: 15; CDR3 protein: CASSPGGKGNQPQHF; CDR3 DNA: TGTGCCAGCAGCCCCGGGGGGAAGGGCAATCAGCCCCAGCATTTT
D gene: NA; clone size: NA; V gene: TRBV5-6; J gene: TRBJ2-7; CDR3 length: 14; CDR3 protein: CASSLAGGSYEQYF; CDR3 DNA: TGTGCCAGCAGCTTGGCCGGGGGCTCCTACGAGCAGTACTTC
D gene: NA; clone size: NA; V gene: TRBV7-2; J gene: TRBJ1-5; CDR3 length: 18; CDR3 protein: CASSLAVGLVNGNQPQHF; CDR3 DNA: TGTGCCAGCAGCTTAGCCGTTGGTCTAGTGAACGGCAATCAGCCCCAGCATTTT
D gene: TRBD1; clone size: NA; V gene: TRBV11-3; J gene: TRBJ2-1; CDR3 length: 16; CDR3 protein: CASSLRGTGSYNEQFF; CDR3 DNA: TGTGCCAGCAGCTTGAGGGGGACAGGGTCCTACAATGAGCAGTTCTTC
D gene: TRBD1; clone size: NA; V gene: TRBV5-1; J gene: TRBJ2-2; CDR3 length: 15; CDR3 protein: CASSGAGGETGELFF; CDR3 DNA: TGCGCCAGCAGCGGCGCAGGGGGTGAGACCGGGGAGCTGTTTTTT
D gene: TRBD2; clone size: once; V gene: TRBV4-1; J gene: TRBJ2-1; CDR3 length: 16; CDR3 protein: CASSQVEAGGYNEQFF; CDR3 DNA: TGCGCCAGCAGCCAAGTCGAAGCGGGGGGGTACAATGAGCAGTTCTTC
D gene: NA; clone size: NA; V gene: TRBV5-4; J gene: TRBJ2-7; CDR3 length: 15; CDR3 protein: CASSFDTAGPYEQYF; CDR3 DNA: TGTGCCAGCAGCTTCGATACGGCGGGACCCTACGAGCAGTACTTC
D gene: TRBD1; clone size: NA; V gene: TRBV28; J gene: TRBJ1-4; CDR3 length: 15; CDR3 protein: CASSNGGQGNEKLFF; CDR3 DNA: TGTGCCAGCAGTAACGGGGGACAGGGGAATGAAAAACTGTTTTTT
D gene: TRBD1; clone size: NA; V gene: TRBV2; J gene: TRBJ2-7; CDR3 length: 14; CDR3 protein: CASSGTGHFYEQYF; CDR3 DNA: TGTGCCAGCAGTGGGACAGGGCATTTCTACGAGCAGTACTTC
D gene: NA; clone size: many; V gene: TRBV4-1; J gene: TRBJ2-4; CDR3 length: 13; CDR3 protein: CASSQGGENIQYF; CDR3 DNA: TGCGCCAGCAGCCAAGGGGGAGAAAACATTCAGTACTTC
D gene: NA; clone size: NA; V gene: TRBV15; J gene: TRBJ2-5; CDR3 length: 12; CDR3 protein: CATSRPGGTQYF; CDR3 DNA: TGTGCCACCAGCAGGCCCGGAGGGACCCAGTACTTC
D gene: NA; clone size: few; V gene: TRBV12-1; J gene: TRBJ1-5; CDR3 length: 17; CDR3 protein: CASSTWTGGISNQPQHF; CDR3 DNA: TGTGCCAGCAGCACTTGGACAGGGGGAATTAGCAATCAGCCCCAGCATTTT
D gene: NA; clone size: NA; V gene: TRBV5-1; J gene: TRBJ2-3; CDR3 length: 15; CDR3 protein: CASSLGGSGTDTQYF; CDR3 DNA: TGCGCCAGCAGCTTGGGCGGGTCTGGCACAGATACGCAGTATTTT
D gene: TRBD2; clone size: NA; V gene: TRBV7-3; J gene: TRBJ2-3; CDR3 length: 16; CDR3 protein: CASSQLAGGPEDTQYF; CDR3 DNA: TGTGCCAGCAGCCAGCTAGCGGGGGGGCCGGAAGATACGCAGTATTTT
D gene: TRBD1; clone size: NA; V gene: TRBV10-3; J gene: TRBJ1-5; CDR3 length: 18; CDR3 protein: CAISEFQGGGRGNQPQHF; CDR3 DNA: TGTGCCATCAGTGAGTTTCAAGGGGGCGGTAGGGGCAATCAGCCCCAGCATTTT
D gene: NA; clone size: NA; V gene: TRBV28; J gene: TRBJ2-5; CDR3 length: 14; CDR3 protein: CASSSIPWGDGQYF; CDR3 DNA: TGTGCCAGCAGCTCCATTCCGTGGGGGGACGGCCAGTACTTC
D gene: NA; clone size: NA; V gene: TRBV28; J gene: TRBJ2-3; CDR3 length: 17; CDR3 protein: CASSSPPSGVGTDTQYF; CDR3 DNA: TGTGCCAGCAGTTCCCCCCCATCAGGGGTGGGCACAGATACGCAGTATTTT
D gene: NA; clone size: NA; V gene: TRBV5-1; J gene: TRBJ2-4; CDR3 length: 16; CDR3 protein: CASSLFQRGTKNIQYF; CDR3 DNA: TGCGCCAGCAGCTTGTTCCAAAGGGGAACCAAAAACATTCAGTACTTC
D gene: NA; clone size: many; V gene: TRBV19; J gene: TRBJ1-5; CDR3 length: 12; CDR3 protein: CASTIGGQPQHF; CDR3 DNA: TGTGCCAGTACCATTGGGGGCCAGCCCCAGCATTTT
D gene: TRBD2; clone size: NA; V gene: TRBV27; J gene: TRBJ2-1; CDR3 length: 14; CDR3 protein: CASKRAGGHNEQFF; CDR3 DNA: TGTGCCAGCAAGAGGGCGGGGGGGCACAATGAGCAGTTCTTC
D gene: NA; clone size: NA; V gene: TRBV7-8; J gene: TRBJ2-1; CDR3 length: 15; CDR3 protein: CASSSRDSFYNEQFF; CDR3 DNA: TGTGCCAGCAGCTCGAGGGACTCCTTCTACAATGAGCAGTTCTTC
D gene: TRBD1; clone size: few; V gene: TRBV2; J gene: TRBJ2-2; CDR3 length: 14; CDR3 protein: CASRTGINTGELFF; CDR3 DNA: TGTGCCAGCAGGACAGGGATCAACACCGGGGAGCTGTTTTTT
D gene: NA; clone size: NA; V gene: TRBV5-1; J gene: TRBJ1-2; CDR3 length: 13; CDR3 protein: CASSLIGDRGYTF; CDR3 DNA: TGCGCCAGCAGCTTGATAGGGGATAGAGGCTACACCTTC
D gene: NA; clone size: NA; V gene: TRBV19; J gene: TRBJ1-2; CDR3 length: 13; CDR3 protein: CASSIDGNYGYTF; CDR3 DNA: TGTGCCAGTAGTATTGACGGGAACTATGGCTACACCTTC
D gene: TRBD1; clone size: NA; V gene: TRBV28; J gene: TRBJ1-2; CDR3 length: 13; CDR3 protein: CASRTTGNYGYTF; CDR3 DNA: TGTGCCAGCAGGACGACAGGGAACTATGGCTACACCTTC
D gene: NA; clone size: NA; V gene: TRBV19; J gene: TRBJ1-2; CDR3 length: 14; CDR3 protein: CASSPTNRGYGYTF; CDR3 DNA: TGTGCCAGTAGTCCAACAAATCGGGGCTATGGCTACACCTTC
D gene: TRBD1; clone size: few; V gene: TRBV7-2; J gene: TRBJ1-3; CDR3 length: 14; CDR3 protein: CASSAQGITNTIYF; CDR3 DNA: TGTGCCAGCAGCGCACAGGGGATTACAAACACCATATATTTT
D gene: NA; clone size: medium-sized; V gene: TRBV5-6; J gene: TRBJ1-5; CDR3 length: 15; CDR3 protein: CASSLGWGESQPQHF; CDR3 DNA: TGTGCCAGCAGCTTGGGATGGGGGGAAAGTCAGCCCCAGCATTTT
D gene: TRBD2; clone size: few; V gene: TRBV11-2; J gene: TRBJ2-7; CDR3 length: 15; CDR3 protein: CASRLAGGLSYEQYF; CDR3 DNA: TGTGCCAGCAGGCTAGCGGGGGGACTCTCCTACGAGCAGTACTTC
D gene: NA; clone size: once; V gene: TRBV5-1; J gene: TRBJ1-5; CDR3 length: 15; CDR3 protein: CASSLTGSANQPQHF; CDR3 DNA: TGCGCCAGCAGCTTGACCGGGTCCGCCAATCAGCCCCAGCATTTT
D gene: TRBD1; clone size: few; V gene: TRBV2; J gene: TRBJ2-7; CDR3 length: 15; CDR3 protein: CASSESGQGAYEQYF; CDR3 DNA: TGTGCCAGCAGTGAATCTGGGCAGGGGGCCTACGAGCAGTACTTC
D gene: NA; clone size: NA; V gene: TRBV27; J gene: TRBJ2-7; CDR3 length: 15; CDR3 protein: CASSSFTPTSYEQYF; CDR3 DNA: TGTGCCAGCAGTTCCTTTACCCCAACATCCTACGAGCAGTACTTC
D gene: NA; clone size: NA; V gene: TRBV6-5; J gene: TRBJ2-7; CDR3 length: 14; CDR3 protein: CASSYVQGHYEQYF; CDR3 DNA: TGTGCCAGCAGTTACGTCCAGGGCCACTACGAGCAGTACTTC
D gene: NA; clone size: NA; V gene: TRBV2; J gene: TRBJ1-5; CDR3 length: 14; CDR3 protein: CASSGAGADQPQHF; CDR3 DNA: TGTGCCAGCAGTGGTGCGGGGGCTGATCAGCCCCAGCATTTT